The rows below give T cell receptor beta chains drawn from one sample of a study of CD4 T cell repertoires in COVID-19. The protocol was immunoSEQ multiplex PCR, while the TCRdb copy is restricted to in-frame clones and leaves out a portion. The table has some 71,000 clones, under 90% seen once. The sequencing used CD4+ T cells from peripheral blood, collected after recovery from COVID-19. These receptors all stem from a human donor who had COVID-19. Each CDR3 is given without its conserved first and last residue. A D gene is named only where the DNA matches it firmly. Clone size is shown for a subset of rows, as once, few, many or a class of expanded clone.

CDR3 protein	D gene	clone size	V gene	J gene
ASSKSAGPNTGELF	NA	NA	TRBV7-8	TRBJ2-2
ASNRDGGPSYEQY	NA	NA	TRBV19	TRBJ2-7
ASTGGSTDTQY	NA	NA	TRBV6-5	TRBJ2-3
ASSLDGRASYEQY	TRBD2	NA	TRBV7-9	TRBJ2-7
ASSSLVLGNNEKLF	NA	NA	TRBV7-4	TRBJ1-4
ARDLRPPLH	NA	NA	TRBV10-1	TRBJ1-6
ASSPRGTFGAEQY	NA	NA	TRBV7-9	TRBJ2-7
ASSSQGSGTEAF	NA	NA	TRBV7-2	TRBJ1-1
ASSEGRGAGSQF	NA	NA	TRBV6-1	TRBJ2-1
AISESIFNRANYGYT	NA	many	TRBV10-3	TRBJ1-2
ASRGGNTIY	NA	NA	TRBV27	TRBJ1-3